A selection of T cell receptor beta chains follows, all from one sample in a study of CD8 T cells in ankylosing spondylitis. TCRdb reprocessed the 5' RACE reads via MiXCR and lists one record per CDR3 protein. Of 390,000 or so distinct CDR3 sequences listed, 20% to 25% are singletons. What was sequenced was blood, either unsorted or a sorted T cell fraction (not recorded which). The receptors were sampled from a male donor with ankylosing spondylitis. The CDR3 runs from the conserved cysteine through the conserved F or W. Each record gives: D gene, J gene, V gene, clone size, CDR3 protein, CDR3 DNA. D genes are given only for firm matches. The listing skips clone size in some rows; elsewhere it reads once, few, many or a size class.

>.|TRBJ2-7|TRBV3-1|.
CASSQERVTANYEQYF
TGTGCCAGCAGCCAAGAAAGGGTGACAGCGAACTACGAGCAGTACTTC
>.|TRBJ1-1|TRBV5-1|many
CASSLEGNTEAFF
TGTGCCAGCAGTTTAGAAGGGAACACTGAAGCTTTCTTT
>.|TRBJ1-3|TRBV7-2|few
CASSLAGSGNTIYF
TGTGCCAGCAGCTTAGCAGGGTCCGGAAACACCATATATTTT
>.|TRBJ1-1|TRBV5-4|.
CASSLIGTGEAFF
TGTGCCAGCAGCTTGATAGGTACGGGTGAAGCTTTCTTT
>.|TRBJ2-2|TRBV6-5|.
CASSHRERTGELFF
TGTGCCAGCAGTCACCGGGAGCGCACCGGGGAGCTGTTTTTT
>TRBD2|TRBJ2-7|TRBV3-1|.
CASKLTSGSREQYF
TGTGCCAGCAAATTGACTAGCGGGAGTCGCGAGCAGTACTTC
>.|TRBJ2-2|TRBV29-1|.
CSVTAGGTGELFF
TGCAGCGTGACGGCCGGGGGCACCGGGGAGCTGTTTTTT
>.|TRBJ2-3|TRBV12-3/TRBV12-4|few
CASGDYPHTDTQYF
TGTGCCAGCGGGGATTATCCCCACACAGATACGCAGTATTTT
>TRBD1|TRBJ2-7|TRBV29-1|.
CSASRDRGVSEQYF
TGCAGCGCCAGTCGGGACAGGGGTGTCTCCGAGCAGTACTTC
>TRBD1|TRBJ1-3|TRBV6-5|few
CASSYSGGQRINSGNTIYF
TGTGCCAGCAGTTACTCGGGGGGACAGAGAATCAACTCTGGAAACACCATATATTTT
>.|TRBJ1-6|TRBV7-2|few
CASSFNSAPLHF
TGTGCCAGCAGCTTCAACTCTGCACCCCTCCACTTT
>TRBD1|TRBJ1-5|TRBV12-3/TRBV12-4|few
CASLQGAHQPQHF
TGTGCCAGCTTACAGGGGGCCCATCAGCCCCAGCATTTT
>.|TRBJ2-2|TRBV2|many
CASSERGTNTGELFF
TGTGCCAGCAGTGAACGAGGGACGAACACCGGGGAGCTGTTTTTT
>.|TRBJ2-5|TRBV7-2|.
CASSRGVQETQYF
TGTGCCAGCAGCAGAGGAGTACAAGAGACCCAGTACTTC
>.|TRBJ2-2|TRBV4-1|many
CASSPTTGPRGGELFF
TGCGCCAGCAGCCCTACGACGGGGCCTCGCGGTGGGGAGCTGTTTTTT
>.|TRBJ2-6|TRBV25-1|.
CASSLQGTGANVLTF
TGTGCCAGCAGTCTACAGGGTACTGGGGCCAACGTCCTGACTTTC
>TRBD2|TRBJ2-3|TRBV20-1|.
CSAREGGIDTQYF
TGCAGTGCTAGAGAGGGGGGGATAGATACGCAGTATTTT
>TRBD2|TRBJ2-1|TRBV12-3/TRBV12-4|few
CASRGLAGAYEQFF
TGTGCCAGCAGGGGACTAGCGGGAGCCTATGAGCAGTTCTTC
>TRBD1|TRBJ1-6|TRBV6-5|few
CASSYLTGWGGNSPLHF
TGTGCCAGCAGTTACCTGACAGGGTGGGGGGGGAATTCACCCCTCCACTTT
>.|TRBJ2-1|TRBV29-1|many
CSVEGGSGYNEQFF
TGCAGCGTTGAAGGTGGGTCGGGCTACAATGAGCAGTTCTTC
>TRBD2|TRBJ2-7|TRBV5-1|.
CASSSGLVPHYEQYF
TGCGCCAGCAGCTCGGGACTAGTCCCCCACTACGAGCAGTACTTC
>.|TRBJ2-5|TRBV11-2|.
CASSLVQPQETQYF
TGTGCCAGCAGCCTGGTACAGCCCCAAGAGACCCAGTACTTC
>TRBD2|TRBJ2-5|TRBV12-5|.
CASGAGTSGRGETQYF
TGTGCTAGTGGCGCAGGGACTAGCGGGAGGGGAGAGACCCAGTACTTC
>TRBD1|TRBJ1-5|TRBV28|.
CASRSGTDVAGNQPQHF
TGTGCCAGCAGGTCCGGGACAGACGTAGCGGGCAATCAGCCCCAGCATTTT
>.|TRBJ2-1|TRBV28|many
CASSSPTITGLGLNEQFF
TGTGCCAGCAGTTCCCCAACCATAACGGGACTGGGGTTGAATGAGCAGTTCTTC
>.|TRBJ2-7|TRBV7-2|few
CASSLEGLASYEQYF
TGTGCCAGCAGCTTAGAGGGCCTAGCCTCCTACGAGCAGTACTTC
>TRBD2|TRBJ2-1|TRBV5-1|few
CARLQRTSGLYNEQFF
TGCGCCAGACTCCAACGGACTAGCGGACTCTACAATGAGCAGTTCTTC
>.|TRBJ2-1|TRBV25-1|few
CASIGPIYNEQFF
TGTGCCAGCATTGGGCCTATATACAATGAGCAGTTCTTC
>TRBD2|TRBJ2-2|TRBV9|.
CASSPLAGAGGELFF
TGTGCCAGCAGCCCCCTGGCGGGAGCGGGCGGGGAGCTGTTTTTT
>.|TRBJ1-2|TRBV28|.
CASTPGVLLNGYTF
TGTGCCAGCACACCAGGAGTCCTGCTTAATGGCTACACCTTC
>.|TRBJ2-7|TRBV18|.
CASSEQGYYEQYF
TGTGCCAGCTCAGAGCAGGGGTATTACGAGCAGTACTTC
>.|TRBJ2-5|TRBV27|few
CASINRPGEETQYF
TGTGCCAGCATCAACCGGCCGGGTGAAGAGACCCAGTACTTC
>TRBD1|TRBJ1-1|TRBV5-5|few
CASSRNRFRGRGNTEAFF
TGTGCCAGCAGCAGAAATCGGTTCAGGGGGCGAGGGAACACTGAAGCTTTCTTT
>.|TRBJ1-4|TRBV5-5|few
CASSLGGGRNEKLFF
TGTGCCAGCAGCTTGGGGGGTGGCCGGAATGAAAAACTGTTTTTT
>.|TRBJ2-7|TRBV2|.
CASSERVIPWWEQYF
TGTGCCAGCAGTGAAAGGGTGATCCCCTGGTGGGAGCAGTACTTC
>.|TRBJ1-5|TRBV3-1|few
CASSQEMGSNQPQHF
TGTGCCAGCAGCCAAGAGATGGGGAGCAATCAGCCCCAGCATTTT
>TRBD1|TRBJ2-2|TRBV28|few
CASSLRDRGPRGELFF
TGTGCCAGCAGCTTACGTGACAGGGGTCCACGAGGGGAGCTGTTTTTT
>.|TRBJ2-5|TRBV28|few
CASSPAHLSEETQYF
TGTGCCAGCAGTCCGGCCCACCTCAGCGAAGAGACCCAGTACTTC
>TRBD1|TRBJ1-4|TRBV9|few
CASSQKGGVGEKLFF
TGTGCCAGCAGCCAAAAAGGGGGCGTCGGTGAAAAACTGTTTTTT
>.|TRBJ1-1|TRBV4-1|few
CASSKGMNTEAFF
TGCGCCAGCAGCAAGGGTATGAACACTGAAGCTTTCTTT
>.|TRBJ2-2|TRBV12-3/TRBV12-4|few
CASSWGFTGELFF
TGTGCCAGCAGTTGGGGCTTCACCGGGGAGCTGTTTTTT
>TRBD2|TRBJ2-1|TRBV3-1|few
CASSQAQTSGENEQFF
TGTGCCAGCAGCCAAGCCCAGACTAGCGGGGAGAATGAGCAGTTCTTC
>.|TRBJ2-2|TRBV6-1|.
CASSVDRANTGELFF
TGTGCCAGCAGCGTCGACAGAGCGAACACCGGGGAGCTGTTTTTT
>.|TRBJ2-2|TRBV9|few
CASSAEGVVNTGELFF
TGTGCCAGCAGCGCCGAAGGGGTAGTGAACACCGGGGAGCTGTTTTTT
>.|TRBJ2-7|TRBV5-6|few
CASSLGLNPIYEQYF
TGTGCCAGCAGCTTGGGACTGAATCCAATCTACGAGCAGTACTTC
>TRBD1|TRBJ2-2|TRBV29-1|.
CSVTGTGGTGELFF
TGCAGCGTTACCGGGACAGGGGGTACCGGGGAGCTGTTTTTT
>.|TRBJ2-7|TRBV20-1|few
CSARAGNGVREQYF
TGCAGTGCTAGGGCTGGGAACGGAGTTCGCGAGCAGTACTTC
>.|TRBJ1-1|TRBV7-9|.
CATRTADLNTEAFF
TGTGCCACCAGGACAGCAGATTTGAACACTGAAGCTTTCTTT
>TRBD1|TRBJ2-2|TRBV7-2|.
CASSNGTAHGELFF
TGTGCCAGCAGCAATGGGACAGCACACGGGGAGCTGTTTTTT
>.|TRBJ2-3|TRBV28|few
CASRPPGLITDTQYF
TGTGCCAGCAGACCCCCGGGACTGATCACAGATACGCAGTATTTT
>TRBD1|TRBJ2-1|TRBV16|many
CASSAGQGDRPKFF
TGTGCCAGCAGCGCGGGACAGGGAGATCGTCCAAAGTTCTTC
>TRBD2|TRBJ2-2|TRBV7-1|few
CASSSPGLGPRTSGSDTGELFF
TGTGCCAGCAGCTCCCCGGGGTTGGGGCCCAGGACTAGCGGGAGTGACACCGGGGAGCTGTTTTTT
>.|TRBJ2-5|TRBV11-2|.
CASSLGKQTRIQETQYF
TGTGCCAGCAGCTTAGGGAAGCAGACGAGGATACAAGAGACCCAGTACTTC
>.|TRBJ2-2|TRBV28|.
CASRDTTGTVDGELFF
TGTGCCAGCAGAGACACGACAGGCACTGTAGACGGGGAGCTGTTTTTT
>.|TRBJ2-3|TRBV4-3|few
CASSQGSGQGSVADTQYF
TGCGCCAGCAGCCAAGGATCGGGGCAGGGGAGTGTGGCAGATACGCAGTATTTT
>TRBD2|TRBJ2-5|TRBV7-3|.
CASSPSGSGETQYF
TGTGCCAGCAGCCCCAGCGGGAGCGGGGAGACCCAGTACTTC
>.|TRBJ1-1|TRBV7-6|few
CASSATGLNTEAFF
TGTGCCAGCAGCGCAACAGGGTTGAACACTGAAGCTTTCTTT